The clone carrying this T cell receptor beta chain was seen more than once but under ten times. Its target is unknown. The source of the sample is a study of response to subunit inactivated influenza vaccine. Broader study findings: Authors suggested seasonal influenza vaccinations each recruit few new T cells.

MiXCR was run by TCRdb on the RT-PCR reads, yielding one entry per CDR3 protein. The data hold about 700,000 distinct CDR3 sequences, with about a sixth observed a single time. V shed 7 bases, J shed 4 bases, and the junction held 10 bases outside the gene matches. The CDR3 is 15 residues long. The germline V gene has CDR1 DFQATT and CDR2 SNEGSKA (reference sequence). The V and J genes are TRBV20-1 and TRBJ2-3; 11 bases match TRBD2. The material was PBMCs from blood, obtained 11 to 12 days after vaccination. The origin of this receptor is a man aged 50 to 59 who received an inactivated influenza vaccine. This chain's CDR3 is CSVGLAGGRADTQYF. CDR3 nucleotide sequence: TGCAGTGTGGGGCTAGCGGGAGGAAGGGCAGATACGCAGTATTTT.